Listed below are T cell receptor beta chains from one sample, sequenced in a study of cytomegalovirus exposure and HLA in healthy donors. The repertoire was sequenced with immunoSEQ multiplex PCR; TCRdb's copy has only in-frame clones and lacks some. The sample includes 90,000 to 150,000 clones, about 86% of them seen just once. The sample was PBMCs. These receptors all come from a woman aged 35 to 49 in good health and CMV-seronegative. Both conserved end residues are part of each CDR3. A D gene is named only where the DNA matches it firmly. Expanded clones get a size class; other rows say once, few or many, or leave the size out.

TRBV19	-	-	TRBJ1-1	TGTGCCAGTAGTATTAGGCAGGTGAACACTGAAGCTTTCTTT	CASSIRQVNTEAFF
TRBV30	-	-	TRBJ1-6	TGTGCCTGGAGTAGAGAGGATAATTCACCCCTCCACTTT	CAWSREDNSPLHF
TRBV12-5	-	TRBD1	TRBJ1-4	TGTGCTAGTGGTTTCAACCTACAGGGGACTAATGAAAAACTGTTTTTT	CASGFNLQGTNEKLFF
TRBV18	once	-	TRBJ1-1	TGTGCCAGCTCACCACGGGACACCCGGGGCACTGAAGCTTTCTTT	CASSPRDTRGTEAFF
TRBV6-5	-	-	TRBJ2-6	TGTGCCAGCAGTTACATCGTCTTCTCTGGGGCCAACGTCCTGACTTTC	CASSYIVFSGANVLTF
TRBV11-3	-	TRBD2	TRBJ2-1	TGTGCCAGCAGCCCTAGCGGGTTAAGCTACAATGAGCAGTTCTTC	CASSPSGLSYNEQFF
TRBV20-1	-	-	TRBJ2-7	TGCAGTGCTGGCCAGAGGGAGCAGTACTTC	CSAGQREQYF
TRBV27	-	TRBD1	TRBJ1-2	TGTGCCAGCAGTTTATCCGGGACAGCAAAGTATGGCTACACCTTC	CASSLSGTAKYGYTF
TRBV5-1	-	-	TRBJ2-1	TGCGCCAGCAGCTTGTTTAGCATCAGCTCCTACAATGAGCAGTTCTTC	CASSLFSISSYNEQFF
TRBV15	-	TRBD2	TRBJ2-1	TGTGCCACCAGCAGAGATAGGACTAGCGGGAGGACCTACAATGAGCAGTTCTTC	CATSRDRTSGRTYNEQFF
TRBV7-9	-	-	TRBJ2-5	TGTGCCAGCACCCCACCCTACGAAAAACAAGAGACCCAGTACTTC	CASTPPYEKQETQYF
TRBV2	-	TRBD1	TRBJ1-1	TGTGCCAGCAGTAGGGGACAGGGACCTGAAGCTTTCTTT	CASSRGQGPEAFF
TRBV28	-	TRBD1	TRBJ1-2	TGTGCCAGCAGTTTCTTGGGACAGGGTAACTATGGCTACACCTTC	CASSFLGQGNYGYTF
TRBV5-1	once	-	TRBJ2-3	TGCGCCAGCAGCCTTGGCCCCGGGATGACAGATACGCAGTATTTT	CASSLGPGMTDTQYF